The 26 T cell receptor beta chains below were found in one sample sequenced in a study of ipilimumab plus nivolumab after autologous stem cell transplantation. Measured with immunoSEQ multiplex PCR; TCRdb has only the in-frame clones, and not every one. Among 84,000 or so clones listed, more than 80% were seen once. The sample in question was PBMCs, obtained in a trial of ipilimumab plus nivolumab as post-transplant consolidation. These receptors were taken from a male donor with diffuse large B-cell lymphoma.

V and J are TRBV5-1 and TRBJ1-2; TRBD1 matches at 11 bases. V was pared by 4 bases and J by 6 bases, with 5 bases of the junction left unmatched. Germline-derived CDR1 and CDR2 are SGHRS and YFSETQ. The CDR3 runs 14 residues. The CDR3 is CASSVDRGQDGYTF. The DNA of the CDR3 is TGCGCCAGCAGCGTGGACAGGGGGCAGGATGGCTACACCTTC.

The V call is TRBV2, the J call TRBJ2-2; 10 bases are a match to TRBD1. The CDR3 contains 14 residues. Germline V gives CDR1 SNHLY, CDR2 FYNNEI. V trimming: 7 bases; J trimming: 5 bases; junction bases outside the gene matches: 4. In DNA, the CDR3 is TGTGCCAGCAAACGGACAGGGGGAACCGGGGAGCTGTTTTTT. Translated: CASKRTGGTGELFF.

DNA for the CDR3: TGTGCCAGCAGTCAGAACCTCCGGGACAGGGTTGTGTCGGGGCAGTACTTC. This gives the protein CASSQNLRDRVVSGQYF. V usage is TRBV27 and J usage is TRBJ2-7; 9 positions agree with TRBD1. The CDR3 spans 17 residues. Germline V gene data show CDR1 as MNHEY and CDR2 as SMNVEV (reference sequence). Trimming at V came to 5 bases and at J to 9 bases, leaving 20 bases not matched to a gene.

The chain is built from TRBV14 and TRBJ2-1; D uncertain. CDR1 and CDR2 from the germline V gene are SGHDN and FVKESK. The CDR3 extends over 15 amino acids. Trimming shortened V by 1 base and J by 10 bases, and 17 bases separated the two germline ends. CDR3 DNA sequence: TGTGCCAGCAGCCAAGGGCAAGGGTGGGGTTGGGAGCAGTTCTTC. Protein: CASSQGQGWGWEQFF.

This clone was observed a single time. The chain combines TRBV4-1 with TRBJ1-6; 7 bases are shared with TRBD1. The germline CDR1 and CDR2 sequences are MGHRA and YSYEKL. The CDR3 has 15 amino acids. With V trimmed by 5 bases and J by 6 bases, 7 bases remained unmatched. For the CDR3, the DNA is TGCGCCAGCAGCTTACGGACAGGTATTAATTCACCCCTCCACTTT. The encoded protein is CASSLRTGINSPLHF.

V usage is TRBV6-1 and J usage is TRBJ1-2; the D gene is possibly TRBD1 (6 bases). Germline V CDR1 and CDR2: MNHNS, SASEGT. CDR3 length equals 13 residues. V shed 7 bases and J shed 1 base, with 10 bases lying between them. CDR3 protein: CASIGGHNYGYTF. DNA for the CDR3: TGTGCCAGCATTGGGGGGCATAACTATGGCTACACCTTC.

V and J are TRBV2 and TRBJ2-6, with D uncertain. The CDR3 totals 17 residues. Germline CDR1 SNHLY, CDR2 FYNNEI. Trimming left V 2 bases short and J 0 bases short, with 11 bases between. The CDR3 DNA reads as TGTGCCAGCAGTGAACCCCCCTTGTACTCTGGGGCCAACGTCCTGACTTTC. Protein sequence: CASSEPPLYSGANVLTF. The whole variable domain, remainder taken from reference TRBV2 and TRBJ2-6, is EPEVTQTPSHQVTQMGQEVILRCVPISNHLYFYWYRQILGQKVEFLVSFYNNEISEKSEIFDDQFSVERPDGSNFTLKIRSTKLEDSAMYFCASSEPPLYSGANVLTFGAGSRLTVL.

The V call is TRBV16, the J call TRBJ2-7; no clear D gene. V gave up 1 base and J gave up 7 bases, with 11 bases separating them. Per germline, CDR1 KGHSY and CDR2 FQNENV. CDR3 length equals 13 residues. The CDR3 sequence is CASSQLSVREQYF. The DNA for the CDR3 is TGTGCCAGCAGCCAATTATCAGTGCGGGAGCAGTACTTC.

About this clone: The same CDR3 also results from other DNA sequences found in this sample. The genes are TRBV5-6 and TRBJ2-7, with D uncertain. Germline V gene data show CDR1 as SGHDT and CDR2 as YYEEEE. There are 12 residues in the CDR3. Trimming stripped 0 bases from V and 5 bases from J, with 6 bases between. The CDR3 loop reads CASSLVGNEQYF. CDR3 DNA sequence: TGTGCCAGCAGCTTGGTGGGAAACGAGCAGTACTTC.

The chain couples TRBV4-3 to TRBJ1-1; D unresolved. CDR1 and CDR2 from the germline V gene are LGHNA and YSLEER. The CDR3 contains 14 residues. With 0 bases removed from V and 5 bases from J, the gap between germline ends came to 10 bases. The CDR3 spells CASSQDLAETEAFF. The CDR3 DNA is TGCGCCAGCAGCCAAGATCTCGCAGAGACTGAAGCTTTCTTT.

V usage is TRBV5-8 and J usage is TRBJ1-1; D remains unclear. The ends were cut back, 0 bases at V and 11 bases at J, with 14 bases in the middle. CDR1 is SGHTS, CDR2 YDEGEE, per germline. The CDR3 totals 13 residues. CDR3 residues: CASSLGRGGVAFF. The CDR3 DNA reads as TGTGCCAGCAGCTTGGGACGGGGTGGGGTTGCTTTCTTT.

The chain is built from TRBV14 and TRBJ2-2; D may match TRBD1 or TRBD2 (5 bases each). This CDR3 has 16 amino acids. V lost 0 bases and J 3 bases, leaving 11 bases between the germline ends. The germline V gene has CDR1 SGHDN and CDR2 FVKESK. CDR3 residues: CASSQDGARYTGELFF. The DNA of the CDR3 is TGTGCCAGCAGCCAAGACGGGGCCCGCTACACCGGGGAGCTGTTTTTT.

This clone was seen ten or more times. The genes are TRBV7-9 and TRBJ1-2; a possible D gene is TRBD1 (5 bases). Germline loops: CDR1 SEHNR, CDR2 FQNEAQ (reference sequence). With 11 bases removed from V and 7 bases from J, the gap between germline ends came to 17 bases. The CDR3 has 12 residues. DNA for the CDR3: TGTGCCCTCGGTCTTGTCGGGGCTGGCTACACCTTC. Protein: CALGLVGAGYTF.

V gene TRBV10-1 combines with J gene TRBJ2-7; 8 nucleotides line up with TRBD1. In germline, CDR1 is WNHNN, CDR2 SYGVQD (reference sequence). V gave up 6 bases and J gave up 5 bases; unmatched junction bases: 9. This CDR3 is 14 amino acids long. CDR3 amino acids: CASSKTGEVNEQYF. The CDR3 bases are TGCGCCAGCAGCAAGACAGGGGAGGTTAACGAGCAGTACTTC.

The genes are TRBV19 and TRBJ1-3; TRBD1 aligns across 10 bases. There are 14 residues in the CDR3. Per germline, CDR1 LNHDA and CDR2 SQIVND (reference sequence). Losses at the gene ends were 8 bases for V and 0 bases for J; bases not matched to a gene: 1. The CDR3 coding sequence is TGTGCCAGTGGGACAGGGGTCTCTGGAAACACCATATATTTT. It translates to CASGTGVSGNTIYF.

This clone was observed a single time. The chain links TRBV30 to TRBJ1-2, with TRBD1 matching over 9 bases. Germline CDR1 reads GTSNPN; CDR2 reads SVGIG (reference sequence). The V and J ends lost 0 bases and 8 bases, in that order; junction bases with no gene match: 7. The CDR3 contains 14 residues. DNA of the CDR3: TGTGCCTGGAGTGTACTACAGGGGGCTAGAGGCTACACCTTC. Translated, it gives CAWSVLQGARGYTF.

This chain joins TRBV2 and TRBJ2-5; TRBD1 or TRBD2 may be the D gene (5 bases each). The CDR3 spans 13 residues. V was cut by 3 bases and J by 5 bases, with 10 bases left in between. Per germline, CDR1 SNHLY and CDR2 FYNNEI. CDR3 DNA sequence: TGTGCCAGCAGTGAGGGACGTGTGGAGACCCAGTACTTC. Its translation is CASSEGRVETQYF.

The rearrangement uses TRBV7-2 and TRBJ1-1; D not resolved. There are 13 residues in the CDR3. The germline V and J ends were trimmed by 6 bases and 4 bases, with 12 bases remaining between them. Germline values: CDR1 SGHTA, CDR2 FQGNSA. DNA of the CDR3: TGTGCCAGCAGTTTCCAGATCGCCACTGAAGCTTTCTTT. This translates into CASSFQIATEAFF. Drawing the rest from reference TRBV7-2 and TRBJ1-1, the complete variable domain is GAGVSQSPSNKVTEKGKDVELRCDPISGHTALYWYRQSLGQGLEFLIYFQGNSAPDKSGLPSDRFSAERTGGSVSTLTIQRTQQEDSAVYLCASSFQIATEAFFGQGTRLTVV.

This chain uses TRBV9 with TRBJ1-6; unclear D gene. The germline V and J ends were trimmed by 5 bases and 7 bases, with 7 bases remaining between them. The CDR3 sequence is 12 residues long. Looked up from germline, CDR1 is SGDLS and CDR2 is YYNGEE. Here the CDR3 reads CASRGGNSPLHF. The CDR3 DNA is TGTGCCAGCAGGGGAGGAAATTCACCCCTCCACTTT.

The chain combines TRBV5-1 with TRBJ2-7; 9 bases are a match to TRBD1. This CDR3 is 16 amino acids long. Per germline, CDR1 SGHRS and CDR2 YFSETQ. V lost 4 bases to trimming and J lost 2 bases; unmatched junction nucleotides: 10. CDR3 in amino acids: CASSIGTGWNPYEQYF. CDR3 nucleotide sequence: TGCGCCAGCAGCATCGGGACAGGGTGGAATCCCTACGAGCAGTACTTC.

The chain joins TRBV6-5 to TRBJ1-1; 7 bases line up with TRBD1. The germline gives CDR1 MNHEY, CDR2 SVGAGI. This CDR3 is built from 15 residues. With 6 bases clipped from V and 3 bases from J, the junction kept 10 bases outside the gene matches. CDR3 DNA: TGTGCCAGCAGACTCCGCCGGACAGGCGACACTGAAGCTTTCTTT. It codes for CASRLRRTGDTEAFF.

V gene TRBV6-6 combines with J gene TRBJ2-1; 13 bases are shared with TRBD2. CDR3 length: 15 residues. The germline CDR1 and CDR2 sequences are MNHNY and SVGAGI (reference sequence). With 6 bases clipped from V and 12 bases from J, the junction kept 11 bases outside the gene matches. The CDR3, as DNA: TGTGCCAGCAGAAACGGACTAGCGGGGGAGTTGGGGCAGTTCTTC. Its protein is CASRNGLAGELGQFF.

The chain is built from TRBV12-5 and TRBJ2-5; TRBD2 might be the D (5 bases). The CDR3 is made up of 13 amino acids. Germline assignment: CDR1 LGHNT and CDR2 FRNRAP. Trimming took off 7 bases at V and 4 bases at J, with 13 bases between the two ends. The CDR3 sequence: CASAPGGRETQYF. Written as DNA, the CDR3 is TGTGCTAGTGCCCCCGGAGGTCGAGAGACCCAGTACTTC.

The chain couples TRBV29-1 to TRBJ2-5; unclear D gene. The length of the CDR3 is 12 residues. V lost 1 base and J lost 1, with 4 bases in between. Germline V gives CDR1 SQVTM, CDR2 ANQGSEA. CDR3 in DNA: TGCAGCGTTGAAGTCGGCCAAGAGACCCAGTACTTC. This sequence encodes CSVEVGQETQYF.

This chain links TRBV10-3 with TRBJ1-2; 8 bases map to TRBD1. Trimming at V came to 3 bases and at J to 2 bases, leaving 8 bases not matched to a gene. This CDR3 region has 16 residues. Germline CDR1 is ENHRY and CDR2 is SYGVKD. As DNA, the CDR3 is TGTGCCATCAGTGATTTCGGACAGGGTGGAAACTATGGCTACACCTTC. It codes for CAISDFGQGGNYGYTF.

J is TRBJ2-5 and V is TRBV9; D gene ambiguous. This CDR3 spans 16 amino acids. The V end was cut by 3 bases, the J end by 3 bases, with 18 bases between. Germline CDR1 is SGDLS and CDR2 is YYNGEE. The CDR3 bases are TGTGCCAGCAGCGGTCGCGCGGACGCGACGAAAGAGACCCAGTACTTC. Amino acid sequence: CASSGRADATKETQYF.